One sample yielded the 10 T cell receptor beta chains listed below, sequenced in a study of metastatic and nonmetastatic thyroid tumors. TCRdb reanalyzed the PCR reads with MiXCR. The table lists about 40,000 clones, 15% to 20% of them singletons. Patients had received no treatment of any kind before thyroid surgery. Material: tumor tissue. Receptors were obtained from a female donor with papillary thyroid cancer or a benign thyroid nodule (not recorded which). Some clones in this sample may be carry-over from other donors' samples.

This clone was counted between two and nine times. No conserved phenylalanine or tryptophan is present at the end of the CDR3, so a read error is the likely explanation. This sequence joins TRBV15 and TRBJ2-5; no clear D. CDR1 and CDR2 from the germline V gene are LNHNV and YYDKDF (reference sequence). This CDR3 is 13 amino acids long. Trimming stripped 5 bases from V and 5 bases from J, with 12 bases between. The CDR3 spells CATSARIRETQYL. The CDR3 region has the DNA TGTGCCACCAGCGCCCGTATCCGGGAGACCCAGTACTTA.

This clone was observed at least ten times. Here the CDR3 DNA reads TGTGCCAGCAGAGAGTTGGGACAGCAGAACACTGAAGCTTTCTTT. Translating gives CASRELGQQNTEAFF. This chain uses TRBV27 with TRBJ1-1; 7 bases fit TRBD1. CDR3 length: 15 amino acids. V gave up 6 bases and J gave up 1 base; unmatched junction bases: 8. CDR1 is MNHEY and CDR2 is SMNVEV in the germline V gene (reference sequence).

The J gene is TRBJ2-3, the V gene TRBV7-3; 8 bases agree with TRBD2. CDR3 length: 18 residues. CDR1 is SGHTA and CDR2 is FQGTGA in the germline V gene. V lost 4 bases, J lost 1 base, and 13 bases stayed unmatched. The DNA of the CDR3 is TGTGCCAGCAGCTCAATAGCGGGAAGACGTGAGGGCACAGATACGCAGTATTTT. This encodes CASSSIAGRREGTDTQYF.

By sample fraction, this clone is medium-sized (0.01 to 0.1%). Other DNA variants within this sample encode the same CDR3. This chain connects TRBV7-9 to TRBJ1-2; D gene unclear. This CDR3 comprises 14 residues. Per the germline V gene, CDR1 is SEHNR and CDR2 is FQNEAQ (reference sequence). V shed 5 bases and J shed 8 bases, with 18 bases lying between them. CDR3 amino acids: CASSPLGSGLGYTF. CDR3 coding DNA: TGTGCCAGCAGCCCACTCGGCTCCGGCCTGGGCTACACCTTC.

This clone ranks as large. The chain has TRBV6-1 and TRBJ1-1; D is undetermined. V lost 2 bases to trimming and J lost 0 bases, with 7 bases between them. CDR1 is MNHNS, CDR2 SASEGT, per germline. CDR3 length equals 14 residues. The CDR3 sequence is CASSEWILNTEAFF. The CDR3 bases are TGTGCCAGCAGTGAATGGATATTGAACACTGAAGCTTTCTTT.

This clone has only a few counts. A much larger clone is a single base away; this may be a read error. Other nucleotide sequences from this sample produce the same CDR3. The rearrangement links TRBV27 to TRBJ2-5; D ambiguous. The germline CDR1 and CDR2 sequences are MNHEY and SMNVEV (reference sequence). V was trimmed by 6 bases and J by 4 bases, leaving 12 bases between them. The CDR3 spans 13 residues. The CDR3 region is CASSSWVGETQYF. DNA for the CDR3: TGTGCCAGCAGCTCATGGGTAGGAGAGACCCAGTACTTC.

With regard to this clone: With a much larger clone just one base away, this may be a read error. Here the CDR3 reads CSAIARTSYEQYF. In DNA form, the CDR3 reads TGCAGTGCTATCGCTAGGACTTCCTACGAGCAGTACTTC. The chain uses TRBV20-1 and TRBJ2-7; D might be TRBD2 (5 bases). The ends were cut back, 4 bases at V and 1 base at J, with 11 bases in the middle. There are 13 residues in the CDR3. Germline CDR1 DFQATT, CDR2 SNEGSKA (reference sequence).

This clone was seen many times. This rearrangement joins TRBV6-6 to TRBJ2-3, with D perhaps matching TRBD2 (7 bases). The CDR3 covers 16 residues. Germline CDR1 MNHNY, CDR2 SVGAGI (reference sequence). Trimming pared 0 bases from V and 6 bases from J, leaving 16 bases between. The CDR3 nucleotides are TGTGCCAGCAGTTACTCGATGCGGGGGCCCGGGGATACGCAGTATTTT. This codes for CASSYSMRGPGDTQYF.

Ten or more counts support this clone. The chain uses TRBV3-1 and TRBJ1-1; D may be TRBD1 (6 bases). The CDR3 sequence is 15 residues long. Germline V lookup: CDR1 LGHDT, CDR2 YNNKEL (reference sequence). V lost 1 base and J 4 bases, leaving 13 bases between the germline ends. This CDR3 reads CASSQGAGGITEAFF. DNA of the CDR3: TGTGCCAGCAGCCAAGGCGCCGGGGGCATCACTGAAGCTTTCTTT.

V is TRBV7-9 and J is TRBJ2-1; D uncertain. The V end was cut by 11 bases, the J end by 7 bases, with 12 bases between. The CDR3 has 11 residues. The germline gives CDR1 SEHNR, CDR2 FQNEAQ (reference sequence). Here the CDR3 DNA reads TGTGCCGGGGTGGAACCGAATGAGCAGTTCTTC. Translating it yields CAGVEPNEQFF.